These 25 T cell receptor beta chains were all obtained from the same sample, sequenced in a study of cytotoxic CD8 clonotypes in ibrutinib-treated CLL (dated by TCRdb to about 2021). Library generation was performed with the immunoSEQ multiplex PCR assay. What TCRdb holds here is the immuneACCESS table cut down to in-frame rearrangements. Part of the clones is not present; checked against another copy, under half of the missing clones reflect an unresolved V gene, and the others are unexplained. A total of about 22,000 clones appear in this sample, about 81% of them only once. The ten largest account for more than 7.5% of the sample. The sequencing here drew on PBMCs, taken before ibrutinib treatment. All receptors derive from a human donor with chronic lymphocytic leukemia.

This clone occurred once. CDR3 in amino acids: CASSTDYEQYF. The CDR3 DNA is TGTGCCAGCAGCACTGATTACGAGCAGTACTTC. V gene TRBV5-6 combines with J gene TRBJ2-7; D not certain. Deletions cut 4 bases from V and 4 bases from J, with 6 bases between. The CDR3 is 11 amino acids. Germline V gene sequence: CDR1 SGHDT, CDR2 YYEEEE. Full variable domain (outside the CDR3, taken from reference TRBV5-6 and TRBJ2-7): DAGVTQSPTHLIKTRGQQVTLRCSPKSGHDTVSWYQQALGQGPQFIFQYYEEEERQRGNFPDRFSGHQFPNYSSELNVNALLLGDSALYLCASSTDYEQYFGPGTRLTVT.

This clone was picked up a small number of times. The V call is TRBV9, the J call TRBJ2-3; a weak D match, TRBD2 (6 bases). The CDR3 totals 17 residues. Trimming stripped 4 bases from V and 4 bases from J, with 22 bases between. CDR1 and CDR2 from the germline V gene are SGDLS and YYNGEE. CDR3 nucleotides: TGTGCCAGCAGCCCATATAGCGGTACCACCCTTTCAGATACGCAGTATTTT. Amino acid sequence: CASSPYSGTTLSDTQYF. Full variable domain (outside the CDR3, taken from reference TRBV9 and TRBJ2-3): DSGVTQTPKHLITATGQRVTLRCSPRSGDLSVYWYQQSLDQGLQFLIQYYNGEERAKGNILERFSAQQFPDLHSELNLSSLELGDSALYFCASSPYSGTTLSDTQYFGPGTRLTVL.

The sample holds a few counts of this clone. The chain couples TRBV19 to TRBJ2-2; 7 bases match TRBD1. Germline V gene sequence: CDR1 LNHDA, CDR2 SQIVND (reference sequence). V shed 4 bases and J 2 bases; nucleotides not matched to a gene: 7. The CDR3 sequence is 16 residues long. For the CDR3, the DNA is TGTGCCAGTAGTACGCTGGGACAGACAAACACCGGGGAGCTGTTTTTT. This translates into CASSTLGQTNTGELFF.

The rearrangement links TRBV11-2 to TRBJ1-4; TRBD1 might be the D (5 bases). This CDR3 region has 14 residues. With 5 bases removed from V and 7 bases from J, the gap between germline ends came to 14 bases. From germline, CDR1 is SGHAT and CDR2 FQNNGV. As DNA, the CDR3 is TGTGCCAGCAGCCCCGGGGGGATTGGTGAAAAACTGTTTTTT. Amino acid sequence: CASSPGGIGEKLFF.

V is TRBV5-1 and J is TRBJ2-5; TRBD1 matches 7 bases. This CDR3 region has 14 residues. Germline CDR1 reads SGHRS; CDR2 reads YFSETQ. Trimming at V came to 5 bases and at J to 1 base, leaving 5 bases not matched to a gene. CDR3 protein: CASSRGTAQETQYF. As DNA, the CDR3 is TGCGCCAGCAGTAGAGGGACAGCCCAAGAGACCCAGTACTTC.

The chain combines TRBV27 with TRBJ2-2; the match to TRBD1 covers 8 bases. Losses at the gene ends were 5 bases for V and 4 bases for J; bases not matched to a gene: 9. CDR1 and CDR2 from the germline V gene are MNHEY and SMNVEV (reference sequence). The CDR3 has 16 residues. Written as DNA, the CDR3 is TGTGCCAGCAGTAGACAGGGGACGGGGAGCACCGGGGAGCTGTTTTTT. Amino acid sequence: CASSRQGTGSTGELFF.

This chain links TRBV6-6 with TRBJ2-1, with D uncertain. This CDR3 has 14 residues. Germline loops: CDR1 MNHNY, CDR2 SVGAGI (reference sequence). Trimming removed 5 bases at V and 8 bases at J, with 16 bases between. The CDR3 loop reads CASSPRTRGHEQFF. CDR3 DNA: TGTGCCAGCAGTCCCCGGACCAGAGGCCATGAGCAGTTCTTC.

This clone was seen a single time. This rearrangement joins TRBV7-6 to TRBJ2-5; 10 bases fit TRBD2. Looked up from germline, CDR1 is SGHVS and CDR2 is FNYEAQ. The CDR3 loop spans 16 amino acids. V shed 5 bases and J 0 bases; nucleotides not matched to a gene: 6. The CDR3 region has the DNA TGTGCCAGCAGCGAAGGGACTAGCGCCCACCAAGAGACCCAGTACTTC. Its protein product is CASSEGTSAHQETQYF.

This clone was counted between two and nine times. The V call is TRBV6-4, the J call TRBJ1-2; the match to TRBD1 covers 8 bases. The CDR3 is 13 amino acids. Trimming took 5 bases from V and 5 from J; bases not matched to a gene: 4. Germline CDR1 and CDR2: MRHNA and SNTAGT. The CDR3 DNA reads TGTGCCAGCAGTACAGGGGGAGGTTATGGCTACACCTTC. Its protein product is CASSTGGGYGYTF.

The rearrangement joins TRBV6-5 to TRBJ1-6, with 7 bases that match TRBD1. Per germline, CDR1 MNHEY and CDR2 SVGAGI. The ends lost 4 bases at V and 11 bases at J; junction bases unmatched: 14. The CDR3 is 16 residues long. The CDR3 nucleotides read TGTGCCAGCAGTTCAAACTCCGGGACAGAGGGCACACCCCTCCACTTT. Translation gives CASSSNSGTEGTPLHF.

J is TRBJ2-5 and V is TRBV5-1; no definite D call. The length of the CDR3 is 15 residues. V was trimmed by 5 bases and J by 1 base, leaving 15 bases between them. Germline values: CDR1 SGHRS, CDR2 YFSETQ. The CDR3 DNA sequence: TGCGCCAGCAGTGAGGACGGACGACTCCAAGAGACCCAGTACTTC. The encoded protein is CASSEDGRLQETQYF.

The CDR3 loop reads CASSPQSLATNEKLFF. CDR3 DNA: TGTGCCAGCAGCCCGCAGAGCCTTGCAACTAATGAAAAACTGTTTTTT. J is TRBJ1-4 and V is TRBV7-9, with D unclear. Per the germline V gene, CDR1 is SEHNR and CDR2 is FQNEAQ (reference sequence). The ends were cut back, 5 bases at V and 0 bases at J, with 13 bases in the middle. The CDR3 consists of 16 residues.

The chain carries TRBV27 and TRBJ2-5; a possible D gene is TRBD1 (6 bases). With 3 bases removed from V and 4 bases from J, the gap between germline ends came to 18 bases. CDR1 is MNHEY and CDR2 is SMNVEV in the germline V gene (reference sequence). This CDR3 is 16 amino acids long. Here the CDR3 DNA reads TGTGCCAGCAGTTTTTATGATGGCAGGGGCGGAGAGACCCAGTACTTC. Protein product: CASSFYDGRGGETQYF.

J is TRBJ2-5 and V is TRBV19; D gene unclear. The CDR3 has 15 amino acids. In germline, CDR1 is LNHDA, CDR2 SQIVND (reference sequence). Between the trimmed V and J ends, which lost 3 bases and 7 bases, there was a span of 18 bases. CDR3 sequence reads: CASSIVGQLEGTQYF. In DNA, the CDR3 is TGTGCCAGTAGTATTGTAGGCCAGCTTGAAGGGACCCAGTACTTC. Filled out from reference TRBV19 and TRBJ2-5, the complete variable domain reads DGGITQSPKYLFRKEGQNVTLSCEQNLNHDAMYWYRQDPGQGLRLIYYSQIVNDFQKGDIAEGYSVSREKKESFPLTVTSAQKNPTAFYLCASSIVGQLEGTQYFGPGTRLLVL.

This clone occurred once. V gene TRBV28 combines with J gene TRBJ1-2; possibly TRBD1 for D (5 bases). With 8 bases removed from V and 9 bases from J, the gap between germline ends came to 22 bases. CDR3 length: 14 amino acids. The germline V gene encodes CDR1 MDHEN and CDR2 SYDVKM. The CDR3 is CASSGTAFLGRYTF. CDR3 nucleotide sequence: TGTGCCAGCTCCGGGACCGCTTTTCTAGGGCGCTACACCTTC.

The chain couples TRBV4-2 to TRBJ1-1; D is unresolved. Per germline, CDR1 LGHNA and CDR2 YNFKEQ. The CDR3 is 14 residues long. The V and J ends lost 0 bases and 0 bases respectively, with 5 bases between them. The CDR3 spells CASSQERVNTEAFF. The CDR3 bases are TGTGCCAGCAGCCAAGAAAGGGTGAACACTGAAGCTTTCTTT.

The chain carries TRBV21-1 and TRBJ2-7; the tabulated D call, TRBD1, remains unverified against the DNA. TRBV21-1 is recorded as a pseudogene. CDR3 length equals 18 residues. The CDR3 loop is CASSKARKGVHITYEQYF. In DNA, the CDR3 is TGTGCCAGCAGCAAAGCGCGAAAAGGGGTACACATCACCTACGAGCAGTACTTC.

By share, this clone ranks as large. V is TRBV14 and J is TRBJ2-1, with no clear D. V was cut by 4 bases and J by 11 bases, with 12 bases left in between. This CDR3 spans 12 amino acids. The germline V gene has CDR1 SGHDN and CDR2 FVKESK. CDR3 residues: CASSLYGAKQFF. The CDR3 nucleotides are TGTGCCAGCAGCCTCTACGGCGCCAAGCAGTTCTTC. Using reference TRBV14 and TRBJ2-1 for the parts outside the CDR3, the full variable domain is EAGVTQFPSHSVIEKGQTVTLRCDPISGHDNLYWYRRVMGKEIKFLLHFVKESKQDESGMPNNRFLAERTGGTYSTLKVQPAELEDSGVYFCASSLYGAKQFFGPGTRLTVL.

This clone occurred once. J is TRBJ2-1 and V is TRBV27; 7 positions agree with TRBD1. Trimming took 6 bases from V and 8 from J; bases not matched to a gene: 10. Per germline, CDR1 MNHEY and CDR2 SMNVEV (reference sequence). The CDR3 is made up of 14 amino acids. DNA of the CDR3: TGTGCCAGCAGCCTACAGGGGAAGGTCGATGAGCAGTTCTTC. It is translated as CASSLQGKVDEQFF.

This rearrangement joins TRBV5-1 to TRBJ2-2; no reliable D call. The CDR3 sequence is 14 residues long. V lost 0 bases and J lost 6, with 9 bases in between. CDR1 SGHRS and CDR2 YFSETQ come from the germline V gene. CDR3 sequence reads: CASSLEYGSGELFF. The CDR3 bases are TGCGCCAGCAGCTTGGAATACGGTTCCGGGGAGCTGTTTTTT.

This rearrangement joins TRBV7-2 to TRBJ1-3, with TRBD1 identical over 7 bases. This CDR3 is built from 14 residues. In germline, CDR1 is SGHTA, CDR2 FQGNSA. Trimming cost V 0 bases and J 7 bases; bases outside gene matches: 3. The CDR3 DNA reads as TGTGCCAGCAGCTTAGCTACAGGGGCGAACACCATATATTTT. Amino acid sequence: CASSLATGANTIYF.

The chain is built from TRBV5-1 and TRBJ2-7, with D uncertain. This CDR3 has 14 residues. Trimming took off 4 bases at V and 7 bases at J, with 18 bases between the two ends. Germline V gives CDR1 SGHRS, CDR2 YFSETQ. As DNA, the CDR3 is TGCGCCAGCAGCCCAGGCGGCGCGGCTGGGGAGCAGTACTTC. Its translation is CASSPGGAAGEQYF.

The chain joins TRBV23-1 to TRBJ2-5; 11 nucleotides match TRBD1. TRBV23-1 is an open reading frame, and its role is uncertain. The CDR3 length is 15 residues. The trim removed 8 bases at V and 6 bases at J, leaving 11 bases unmatched. The DNA for the CDR3 is TGCGCCAGCTGGACGTGTGGACAGGGGGCGAAGACCCAGTACTTC. This codes for CASWTCGQGAKTQYF.

The chain combines TRBV10-3 with TRBJ1-2, with unresolved D. The V and J ends lost 3 bases and 4 bases respectively, with 6 bases between them. The CDR3 spans 12 residues. Germline CDR1 is ENHRY and CDR2 is SYGVKD. The DNA for the CDR3 is TGTGCCATCAGTGAACAGCCCTATGGCTACACCTTC. Its translation is CAISEQPYGYTF.

The V gene is TRBV5-1, the J gene TRBJ1-5; D not resolved. CDR1 SGHRS and CDR2 YFSETQ come from the germline V gene. V was cut by 0 bases and J by 7 bases, with 11 bases left in between. The CDR3 runs to 14 residues. CDR3 DNA: TGCGCCAGCAGCTTGGATGGTGTAGGCCAGCCCCAGCATTTT. Translating it yields CASSLDGVGQPQHF. Complete variable domain (other parts from reference TRBV5-1 and TRBJ1-5): KAGVTQTPRYLIKTRGQQVTLSCSPISGHRSVSWYQQTPGQGLQFLFEYFSETQRNKGNFPGRFSGRQFSNSRSEMNVSTLELGDSALYLCASSLDGVGQPQHFGDGTRLSIL.